The count of the clone carrying this T cell receptor (beta chain) is one. V was pared by 0 bases and J by 15 bases, with 18 bases between. Germline V lookup: CDR1 MNHEY, CDR2 SVGAGI. This CDR3 is 14 amino acids long. Repertoires were generated with immunoSEQ multiplex PCR, while TCRdb's copy carries only in-frame clones and drops some. The table has about 72,000 clones, approximately 81% seen once. The data stem from a study of OX40 agonist ivuxolimab in advanced cancers. This TCR was sampled from an adult with an advanced solid tumor such as melanoma, head and neck, liver or kidney cancer. The chain employs TRBV6-5 and TRBJ2-1, with D unresolved. The specimen was CD4+ or CD8+ T cells sorted from blood, collected in a trial of the OX40 agonist ivuxolimab. The CDR3: CASSYSPERPLGFF. In nucleotides, the CDR3 is TGTGCCAGCAGTTACTCGCCAGAACGACCCTTAGGGTTCTTC.